This is a list of T cell receptor beta chains from one sample in a study of OX40 agonist ivuxolimab in advanced cancers. Profiled with immunoSEQ multiplex PCR; TCRdb holds only in-frame clones, not every one. The table records 13,000 to 15,000 clones, 80% to 90% of them present only once. This specimen consisted of CD4+ or CD8+ T cells sorted from blood, obtained in a trial of the OX40 agonist ivuxolimab. The receptors were gathered from an adult with an advanced solid tumor such as melanoma, head and neck, liver or kidney cancer. Both conserved end residues are part of each CDR3. A D gene is named only where the DNA matches it firmly. Clone size, where shown, is once, few, many, or a class for clones that have expanded.

d_call	v_call	j_call	clone_size	cdr3_aa	cdr3_nt
.	TRBV6-5	TRBJ1-4	.	CASRSGQLNEKLFF	TGTGCCAGCAGGAGCGGACAGCTTAATGAAAAACTGTTTTTT
.	TRBV19	TRBJ1-2	few	CASSSPNPVKYGYTF	TGTGCCAGTAGTTCTCCCAACCCGGTGAAGTATGGCTACACCTTC
.	TRBV19	TRBJ1-5	few	CARKWHQPQHF	TGTGCCAGAAAGTGGCATCAGCCCCAGCATTTT
TRBD1	TRBV5-1	TRBJ2-1	.	CASSSSGQGKYNEQFF	TGCGCCAGCAGCTCCTCGGGACAGGGTAAATACAATGAGCAGTTCTTC
.	TRBV5-8	TRBJ2-5	.	CASRHPGLEETQYF	TGTGCCAGCAGGCACCCGGGGTTGGAAGAGACCCAGTACTTC
TRBD2	TRBV4-1	TRBJ2-7	.	CASSQAIPRLGGVTYEQYF	TGCGCCAGCAGCCAAGCAATCCCGAGGTTGGGAGGGGTGACCTACGAGCAGTACTTC
.	TRBV7-9	TRBJ1-5	.	CASSLWPANQPQHF	TGTGCCAGCAGCTTATGGCCAGCCAATCAGCCCCAGCATTTT
.	TRBV6-6	TRBJ2-3	.	CASSYLSMGTDTQYF	TGTGCCAGCAGTTACCTATCTATGGGTACAGATACGCAGTATTTT
.	TRBV18	TRBJ2-7	.	CASSPRLDGEQYF	TGTGCCAGCTCACCACGGCTAGATGGGGAGCAGTACTTC
.	TRBV5-1	TRBJ1-1	.	CASTASGGNTEAFF	TGCGCCAGCACTGCGTCGGGTGGAAACACTGAAGCTTTCTTT
TRBD1	TRBV18	TRBJ1-2	.	CASSRNRDRQNYGYTF	TGTGCCAGCTCAAGGAACCGGGACAGACAAAACTATGGCTACACCTTC
.	TRBV10-3	TRBJ2-2	.	CAISDVGELFF	TGTGCCATCAGTGACGTCGGGGAGCTGTTTTTT
TRBD2	TRBV2	TRBJ2-5	.	CASSDLAGGETQYF	TGTGCCAGCAGTGACTTAGCGGGGGGAGAGACCCAGTACTTC
TRBD1	TRBV6-6	TRBJ1-5	once	CASRQGAGGNQPQHF	TGTGCCAGCAGACAGGGGGCGGGGGGCAATCAGCCCCAGCATTTT
.	TRBV27	TRBJ2-7	.	CASREGQFYEQYF	TGTGCCAGCAGGGAGGGACAGTTCTACGAGCAGTACTTC
.	TRBV1	TRBJ2-5	.	CTSSQAPSGRGLAGEETQYF	TGCACCAGCAGCCAAGCCCCCTCCGGGCGGGGGCTGGCGGGTGAAGAGACCCAGTACTTC
TRBD2	TRBV30	TRBJ2-2	once	CAWSVLSGGRTGELFF	TGTGCCTGGAGCGTACTTAGCGGGGGGAGGACCGGGGAGCTGTTTTTT
.	TRBV7-9	TRBJ2-7	few	CASSSRTATYEQYF	TGTGCCAGCAGCTCAAGGACAGCCACCTACGAGCAGTACTTC
.	TRBV5-1	TRBJ2-1	.	CASSLGGNEQFF	TGCGCCAGCAGCTTAGGCGGGAATGAGCAGTTCTTC
.	TRBV7-9	TRBJ2-7	.	CASSLVPVGSYEQYF	TGTGCCAGCAGCTTAGTCCCGGTAGGCTCCTACGAGCAGTACTTC
.	TRBV10-3	TRBJ1-3	.	CAISESRGGNTIYF	TGTGCCATCAGCGAGTCCCGGGGAGGAAACACCATATATTTT
.	TRBV7-2	TRBJ1-2	.	CASSFSNYGYTF	TGTGCCAGCAGCTTCAGTAACTATGGCTACACCTTC
.	TRBV19	TRBJ1-4	.	CASSIGNNEKLFF	TGTGCCAGTAGTATTGGAAATAATGAAAAACTGTTTTTT
TRBD1	TRBV30	TRBJ1-4	.	CAWSGGQENEKLFF	TGTGCCTGGAGTGGGGGACAGGAAAATGAAAAACTGTTTTTT